The 10 T cell receptor beta chains below come from one sample, sequenced in a study of cytomegalovirus exposure and HLA in healthy donors (dated by TCRdb to the late 2010s). Libraries were built with the immunoSEQ multiplex PCR assay. A mixture of 60 forward primers for TCR Vbeta segments and 13 reverse primers for TCR Jbeta segments was used in the multiplex PCR. TCRdb retrieved this table from immuneACCESS and kept in-frame rearrangements only. Not all clones are present; in checked studies, unresolved V genes account for under half, and no reason is known for the remainder. The sample table lists 150,000 or so clones, roughly 80% of them with a count of one. The ten largest make up about 12% of the sample. The sample consisted of PBMCs. Source of these receptors: a man aged 40-55 years in good health and CMV-seropositive.

This chain connects TRBV5-4 to TRBJ2-1, with D maybe TRBD1 (6 bases). The CDR3 extends over 14 amino acids. CDR1 is SGHNT, CDR2 YYREEE, per germline (reference sequence). The V end lost 0 bases, the J end lost 4 bases, and 8 bases lay between the germline ends. This CDR3 is CASSLETGYNEQFF. In nucleotides, the CDR3 is TGTGCCAGCAGCTTGGAAACAGGGTACAATGAGCAGTTCTTC.

The J gene is TRBJ2-7, the V gene TRBV29-1, with 9 positions matching TRBD1. Germline V lookup: CDR1 SQVTM, CDR2 ANQGSEA. This CDR3 has 15 amino acids. V trimming: 3 bases; J trimming: 2 bases; junction bases outside the gene matches: 8. The CDR3 reads CSVEWGDRAPYEQYF. The CDR3 DNA reads as TGCAGCGTTGAGTGGGGGGACAGGGCCCCCTACGAGCAGTACTTC.

The genes are TRBV7-2 and TRBJ1-5; TRBD1 is a possible D gene (5 bases). CDR3 size: 15 residues. Germline V gene data show CDR1 as SGHTA and CDR2 as FQGNSA. V gave up 1 base and J gave up 2 bases, with 9 bases separating them. CDR3 residues: CASSLEGPGNQPQHF. Written as DNA, the CDR3 is TGTGCCAGCAGCTTAGAGGGGCCGGGCAATCAGCCCCAGCATTTT.

This chain uses TRBV28 with TRBJ2-1; TRBD2 aligns across 8 bases. V lost 8 bases to trimming and J lost 10 bases; unmatched junction nucleotides: 4. CDR1 and CDR2 from the germline V gene are MDHEN and SYDVKM. This CDR3 has 11 residues. CDR3 bases: TGTGCCAGCGGACTAGCTCGCGAGCAGTTCTTC. Residues: CASGLAREQFF.

The gene calls are TRBV29-1 and TRBJ1-2; 7 nucleotides line up with TRBD1. Germline assignment: CDR1 SQVTM and CDR2 ANQGSEA. The V gene end was trimmed by 2 bases and the J gene end by 8 bases; junction bases not matched to a gene: 2. The CDR3 length is 11 residues. CDR3 region: CSVEQGVGYTF. CDR3 coding DNA: TGCAGCGTTGAACAGGGGGTCGGCTACACCTTC.

This clone was observed a handful of times. This CDR3 reads CASSTGTGAIGNTIYF. The CDR3 region has the DNA TGTGCCAGCAGCACCGGGACAGGGGCGATTGGAAACACCATATATTTT. This chain connects TRBV2 to TRBJ1-3, with 10 bases matching TRBD1. The CDR3 length is 16 residues. The V segment lost 6 bases and the J segment 3 bases; nucleotides outside the gene matches: 8. CDR1 SNHLY and CDR2 FYNNEI come from the germline V gene.

There are a few counts of this clone. V is TRBV7-8 and J is TRBJ2-3, with D tentatively TRBD2 (6 bases). Trimming cost V 1 base and J 4 bases, with 15 bases left between them. Germline CDR1 and CDR2: SGHVS and FQNEAQ. The CDR3 sequence is 16 residues long. CDR3: CASSLDRIGGADTQYF. The CDR3 bases are TGTGCCAGCAGCTTAGATAGGATCGGGGGAGCAGATACGCAGTATTTT.

This sequence joins TRBV6-5 and TRBJ2-3; TRBD2 matches at 7 bases. CDR3 length: 14 amino acids. The V gene end was trimmed by 3 bases and the J gene end by 6 bases; junction bases not matched to a gene: 6. From germline, CDR1 is MNHEY and CDR2 SVGAGI. CDR3 sequence (DNA): TGTGCCAGCAGTTATGCTAGCGGTCAGGATACGCAGTATTTT. This codes for CASSYASGQDTQYF.

V usage is TRBV7-3 and J usage is TRBJ2-1, with TRBD2 as a possible D gene (6 bases). The germline CDR1 and CDR2 sequences are SGHTA and FQGTGA. CDR3 length: 14 residues. Trimming removed 3 bases at V and 8 bases at J, with 14 bases between. The CDR3 DNA is TGTGCCAGCAGCTTCGGAGGGCTAGCCGATGAGCAGTTCTTC. Its protein is CASSFGGLADEQFF.

V and J are TRBV18 and TRBJ1-4; the D is unclear. The CDR3 has 15 amino acids. The germline V gene has CDR1 KGHSH and CDR2 LQKENI. Trimming pared 1 base from V and 5 bases from J, leaving 11 bases between. The CDR3, as DNA: TGTGCCAGCTCACCACGAACACAGAGAAATGAAAAACTGTTTTTT. Its translation is CASSPRTQRNEKLFF. Filled out from reference TRBV18 and TRBJ1-4, the complete variable domain reads NAGVMQNPRHLVRRRGQEARLRCSPMKGHSHVYWYRQLPEEGLKFMVYLQKENIIDESGMPKERFSAEFPKEGPSILRIQQVVRGDSAAYFCASSPRTQRNEKLFFGSGTQLSVL.